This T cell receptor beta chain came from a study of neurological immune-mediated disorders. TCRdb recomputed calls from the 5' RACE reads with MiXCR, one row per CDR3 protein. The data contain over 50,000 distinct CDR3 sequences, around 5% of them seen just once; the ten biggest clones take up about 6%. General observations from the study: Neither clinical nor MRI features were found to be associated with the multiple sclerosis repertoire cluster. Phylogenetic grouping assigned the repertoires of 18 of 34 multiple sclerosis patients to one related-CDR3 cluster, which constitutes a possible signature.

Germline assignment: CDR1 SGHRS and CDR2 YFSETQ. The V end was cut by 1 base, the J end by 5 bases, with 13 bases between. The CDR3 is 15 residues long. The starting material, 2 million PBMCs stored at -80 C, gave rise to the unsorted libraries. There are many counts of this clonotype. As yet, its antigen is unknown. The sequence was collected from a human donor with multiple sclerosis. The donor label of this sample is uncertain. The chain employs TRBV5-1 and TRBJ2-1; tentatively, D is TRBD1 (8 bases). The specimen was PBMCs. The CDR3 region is CASSLNTGGDNEQFF. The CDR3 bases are TGCGCCAGCAGCTTGAATACAGGGGGGGACAATGAGCAGTTCTTC.